This T cell receptor (beta chain) was recorded in a study of radiotherapy plus CTLA-4 blockade in lung cancer. Regarding the study as a whole: Response, reportedly, was best predicted by interferon-beta along with early blood T cell clone dynamics.

TCRdb's copy holds only in-frame clones and misses some; the assay was immunoSEQ multiplex PCR. The table records 60,000 to 75,000 clones, approximately 76% of them present only once. A word on this clone: Its target is not known.

The CDR3 length is 18 residues. V lost 9 bases, J lost 0 bases, and 12 bases stayed unmatched. Germline V gives CDR1 SNHLY, CDR2 FYNNEI. The source was peripheral blood, collected from a patient treated with radiotherapy plus ipilimumab. This TCR was recovered from a human donor with non-small cell lung cancer whose response to radiotherapy plus ipilimumab could not be evaluated. Some clones in this sample may be carry-over from other donors' samples. The V call is TRBV2, the J call TRBJ2-6, with TRBD1 matching over 9 bases. In DNA, the CDR3 is TGTGCCAGACCTTACCCCTACAGGGGGCTCTCTGGGGCCAACGTCCTGACTTTC. Protein sequence: CARPYPYRGLSGANVLTF.